The clone carrying this TCR beta chain was detected many times. Researchers prepared the TCRbeta library using unique molecular identifiers, the study reports. TCRdb ran MiXCR on the PCR reads and lists one entry per CDR3 protein. Of some 530,000 distinct CDR3 sequences in the sample, 12% are singletons; the top ten hold around 5.8%. This CDR3 contains 17 residues. Looked up from germline, CDR1 is SGHAT and CDR2 is FQNNGV. Trimming removed 2 bases from V and 0 bases from J, with 13 bases in between. The data are from a study of T-cell reconstitution after alpha-beta-depleted transplantation in children.

The sample was PBMCs from the stem cell graft donor, taken from the stem cell graft. The clonotype comes from a human donor who donated a stem cell graft to a child with combined immunodeficiency. The V and J genes are TRBV11-2 and TRBJ2-2; weak D call: TRBD1 (5 bases). As DNA, the CDR3 is TGTGCCAGCAGCTTAAGATCAGTAGGGGCGAACACCGGGGAGCTGTTTTTT. Encoded protein: CASSLRSVGANTGELFF. The whole variable domain, remainder taken from reference TRBV11-2 and TRBJ2-2, is EAGVAQSPRYKIIEKRQSVAFWCNPISGHATLYWYQQILGQGPKLLIQFQNNGVVDDSQLPKDRFSAERLKGVDSTLKIQPAKLEDSAVYLCASSLRSVGANTGELFFGEGSRLTVL.